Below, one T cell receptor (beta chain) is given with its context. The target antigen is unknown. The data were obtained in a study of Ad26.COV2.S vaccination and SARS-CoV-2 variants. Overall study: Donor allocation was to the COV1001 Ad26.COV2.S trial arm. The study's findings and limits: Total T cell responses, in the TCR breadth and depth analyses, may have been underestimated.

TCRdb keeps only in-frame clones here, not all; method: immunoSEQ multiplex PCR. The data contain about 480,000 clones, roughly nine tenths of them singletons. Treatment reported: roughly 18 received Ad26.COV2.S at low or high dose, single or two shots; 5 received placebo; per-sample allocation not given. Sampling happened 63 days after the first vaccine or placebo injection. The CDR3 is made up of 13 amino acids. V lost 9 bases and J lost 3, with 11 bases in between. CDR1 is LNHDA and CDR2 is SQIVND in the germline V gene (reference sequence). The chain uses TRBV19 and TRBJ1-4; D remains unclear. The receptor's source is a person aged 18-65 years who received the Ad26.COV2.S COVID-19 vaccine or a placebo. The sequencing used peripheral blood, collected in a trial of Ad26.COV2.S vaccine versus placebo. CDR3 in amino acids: CASLGGPNEKLFF. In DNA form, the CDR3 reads TGTGCCAGCTTAGGAGGCCCTAATGAAAAACTGTTTTTT.